This is a list of T cell receptor beta chains from one sample in a study of identical twins. From the 5' RACE reads, TCRdb called clonotypes with MiXCR, one entry per CDR3 protein. The sample holds about 530,000 distinct CDR3 sequences; around 22% are singletons and the top ten take 0.48%. These data were also reused for a study on yellow fever vaccine responses in identical twins.

Sequencing was performed on CD4+ T cells sorted from blood. These receptors all come from a woman aged 18-30 years in good health. Both conserved end residues are part of each CDR3. The order of the fields is clone size, J gene, D gene, V gene, CDR3 protein, CDR3 DNA. The D gene is left open where the match is weak. Some rows mark clone size as missing; the rest say once, few, many or name a class of expanded clone.

few,TRBJ2-5,TRBD1,TRBV28,CASSPLVDRGRETQYF,TGTGCCAGCAGTCCATTGGTTGACAGGGGGAGGGAGACCCAGTACTTC
few,TRBJ2-2,TRBD2,TRBV5-1,CASRGRLAGANTGELFF,TGCGCCAGCAGAGGGAGACTAGCGGGAGCAAACACCGGGGAGCTGTTTTTT
.,TRBJ2-2,.,TRBV20-1,CSARPDSTNTGELFF,TGCAGTGCTAGACCTGACAGCACGAACACCGGGGAGCTGTTTTTT
.,TRBJ1-5,.,TRBV27,CASSFASNQPQHF,TGTGCCAGCAGTTTCGCCAGCAATCAGCCCCAGCATTTT
few,TRBJ2-5,.,TRBV5-1,CASSLDVGLQETQYF,TGCGCCAGCAGCTTGGATGTAGGGCTCCAAGAGACCCAGTACTTC
few,TRBJ1-1,.,TRBV12-3/TRBV12-4,CASSSQGAEAFF,TGTGCCAGCAGTTCACAGGGCGCTGAAGCTTTCTTT
few,TRBJ2-1,TRBD2,TRBV20-1,CSARGGLAGGGNEQFF,TGCAGTGCTAGAGGGGGACTAGCGGGAGGTGGGAATGAGCAGTTCTTC
once,TRBJ2-3,.,TRBV5-6,CASSPGLLTYTQYF,TGTGCCAGCAGCCCAGGCCTCCTCACCTATACGCAGTATTTT
.,TRBJ1-1,TRBD1,TRBV4-2,CASSQGPDRPNTEAFF,TGTGCCAGCAGCCAAGGGCCGGACAGGCCGAACACTGAAGCTTTCTTT
.,TRBJ2-1,TRBD2,TRBV20-1,CSARDGTTYNEQFF,TGCAGTGCTAGAGATGGGACTACCTACAATGAGCAGTTCTTC
.,TRBJ1-1,.,TRBV10-3,CAISPTGAPNTEAFF,TGTGCCATCAGTCCGACAGGAGCTCCCAACACTGAAGCTTTCTTT
.,TRBJ2-2,.,TRBV27,CASSLRADPGELFF,TGTGCCAGCAGTTTAAGGGCCGATCCCGGGGAGCTGTTTTTT
.,TRBJ1-2,.,TRBV12-3/TRBV12-4,CASSQTRQAERVGYTF,TGTGCCAGCAGTCAAACCAGACAGGCGGAACGAGTAGGCTACACCTTC
.,TRBJ1-2,.,TRBV19,CASSPSRSGGYTF,TGTGCCAGTAGTCCTTCTCGCTCGGGAGGCTACACCTTC
.,TRBJ2-6,TRBD1,TRBV6-1,CATGTGGSGANVLTF,TGTGCCACCGGGACAGGGGGCTCTGGGGCCAACGTCCTGACTTTC
.,TRBJ2-3,TRBD1,TRBV24-1,CATSEGTGSTDTQYF,TGTGCCACCAGTGAGGGGACAGGGAGCACAGATACGCAGTATTTT
.,TRBJ2-3,TRBD2,TRBV2,CASRVSASGRRTDTQYF,TGTGCCAGCAGAGTCTCGGCTAGCGGGAGACGGACAGATACGCAGTATTTT
.,TRBJ1-1,.,TRBV9,CASSGGRGGPEAFF,TGTGCCAGCAGCGGCGGGAGGGGAGGGCCTGAAGCTTTCTTT
few,TRBJ1-1,TRBD1,TRBV19,CASSSWTGTTEAFF,TGTGCCAGTAGTTCCTGGACAGGGACCACTGAAGCTTTCTTT
.,TRBJ2-1,.,TRBV29-1,CSVDSTGEQFF,TGCAGCGTTGATAGTACGGGTGAGCAGTTCTTC
few,TRBJ2-1,.,TRBV11-2,CASSPEQGSYNEQFF,TGTGCCAGCAGCCCAGAACAGGGTTCCTACAATGAGCAGTTCTTC
few,TRBJ2-1,.,TRBV5-5,CASSLTSIHEQFF,TGTGCCAGCAGCTTGACTAGCATCCATGAGCAGTTCTTC
.,TRBJ1-1,.,TRBV12-3/TRBV12-4,CASSTDTNTEAFF,TGTGCCAGCAGTACAGACACGAACACTGAAGCTTTCTTT
.,TRBJ2-1,TRBD1,TRBV10-1,CASSDPDRGYNEQFF,TGCGCCAGCAGTGACCCGGACAGGGGCTACAATGAGCAGTTCTTC
few,TRBJ2-3,.,TRBV12-3/TRBV12-4,CASSLGASGDTQYF,TGTGCCAGCAGTTTGGGGGCTAGCGGAGATACGCAGTATTTT
.,TRBJ1-1,.,TRBV7-8,CASSSRNRETAEAFF,TGTGCCAGCAGCTCCCGAAACAGGGAAACGGCTGAAGCTTTCTTT
few,TRBJ2-2,TRBD2,TRBV4-1,CASSQVDMGLAGGALFF,TGCGCCAGCAGCCAAGTCGATATGGGACTAGCGGGAGGGGCGCTGTTTTTT
.,TRBJ2-7,TRBD1,TRBV29-1,CSVDGDSPYEQYF,TGCAGCGTTGACGGGGACAGTCCCTACGAGCAGTACTTC
few,TRBJ2-7,TRBD2,TRBV6-5,CASSYSSLAGRTYEQYF,TGTGCCAGCAGTTACTCGTCGCTAGCGGGGAGAACCTACGAGCAGTACTTC
many,TRBJ2-5,.,TRBV12-3/TRBV12-4,CASRRGQETQYF,TGTGCCTCAAGGAGGGGCCAAGAGACCCAGTACTTC
.,TRBJ2-5,.,TRBV6-1,CAKHGIKDRLQETQYF,TGTGCCAAACACGGAATCAAGGACAGATTACAAGAGACCCAGTACTTC
.,TRBJ2-7,.,TRBV10-3,CAISENTASYEQYF,TGTGCCATCAGTGAGAACACCGCCTCCTACGAGCAGTACTTC
few,TRBJ2-1,TRBD1,TRBV11-3,CASSFRDREFHEQFF,TGTGCCAGCAGCTTCCGGGACAGGGAATTTCATGAGCAGTTCTTC
few,TRBJ2-7,TRBD1,TRBV5-1,CASSKGTGGNEQYF,TGCGCCAGCAGCAAAGGGACAGGGGGCAACGAGCAGTACTTC
many,TRBJ2-1,.,TRBV12-3/TRBV12-4,CASSLDRVRNEQFF,TGTGCCAGCAGTTTGGATCGGGTCCGGAATGAGCAGTTCTTC
few,TRBJ2-2,TRBD2,TRBV20-1,CSALLAGVNTGELFF,TGCAGTGCTTTATTAGCGGGGGTGAACACCGGGGAGCTGTTTTTT
few,TRBJ2-1,TRBD2,TRBV11-2,CASSLVPSGSVNNEQFF,TGTGCCAGCAGCTTAGTCCCTAGCGGGAGTGTCAACAATGAGCAGTTCTTC
.,TRBJ2-1,TRBD1,TRBV5-1,CASSISGTGEREQFF,TGCGCCAGCAGCATTAGCGGGACAGGGGAGAGAGAGCAGTTCTTC
few,TRBJ1-6,.,TRBV5-1,CASSLEPGGDSPLHF,TGCGCCAGCAGCTTGGAACCCGGGGGCGATTCACCCCTCCACTTT
.,TRBJ1-1,.,TRBV7-9,CASSLAPVMNTEAFF,TGTGCCAGCAGCTTAGCTCCGGTTATGAACACTGAAGCTTTCTTT
few,TRBJ2-7,TRBD1,TRBV2,CASRDRLPIYEQYF,TGTGCCAGCAGGGACAGGTTGCCAATCTACGAGCAGTACTTC